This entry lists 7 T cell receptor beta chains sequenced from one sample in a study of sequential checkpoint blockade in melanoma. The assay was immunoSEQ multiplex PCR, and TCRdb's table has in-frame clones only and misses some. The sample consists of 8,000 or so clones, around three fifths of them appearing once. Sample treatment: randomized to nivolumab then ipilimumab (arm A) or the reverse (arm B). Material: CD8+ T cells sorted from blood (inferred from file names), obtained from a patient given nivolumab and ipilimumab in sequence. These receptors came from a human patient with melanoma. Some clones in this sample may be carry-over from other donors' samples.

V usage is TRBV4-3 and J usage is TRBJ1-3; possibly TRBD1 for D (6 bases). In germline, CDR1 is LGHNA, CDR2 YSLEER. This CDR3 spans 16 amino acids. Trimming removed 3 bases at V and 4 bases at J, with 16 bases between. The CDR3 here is CASSQDQGLYGNTIYF. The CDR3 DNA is TGCGCCAGCAGCCAGGACCAGGGGCTATACGGAAACACCATATATTTT.

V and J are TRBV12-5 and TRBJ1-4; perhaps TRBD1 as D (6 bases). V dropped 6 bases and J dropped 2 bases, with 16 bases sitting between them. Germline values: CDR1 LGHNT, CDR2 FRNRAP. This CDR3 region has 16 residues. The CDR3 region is CASGHGPGETNEKLFF. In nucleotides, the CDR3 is TGTGCTAGTGGGCACGGACCAGGGGAGACTAATGAAAAACTGTTTTTT.

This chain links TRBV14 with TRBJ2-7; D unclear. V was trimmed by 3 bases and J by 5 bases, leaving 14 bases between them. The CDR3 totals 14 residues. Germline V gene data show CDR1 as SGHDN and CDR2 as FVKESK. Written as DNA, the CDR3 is TGTGCCAGCAGCCACACACCCGTATTCCACGAGCAGTACTTC. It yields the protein CASSHTPVFHEQYF.

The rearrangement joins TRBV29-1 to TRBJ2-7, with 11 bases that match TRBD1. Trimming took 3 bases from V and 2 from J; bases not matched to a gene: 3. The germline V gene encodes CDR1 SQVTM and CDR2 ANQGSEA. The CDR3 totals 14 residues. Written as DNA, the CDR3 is TGCAGCGTTGAGGGGGACAGGGGGACCTACGAGCAGTACTTC. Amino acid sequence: CSVEGDRGTYEQYF.

The CDR3 loop is CASSLGHEQYF. DNA of the CDR3: TGTGCCAGCAGCTTGGGGCACGAGCAGTACTTC. V and J are TRBV11-2 and TRBJ2-7; the D gene is possibly TRBD1 (5 bases). V was shortened by 3 bases and J by 5 bases, with 5 bases between the two germline ends. This CDR3 has 11 residues. Germline V gives CDR1 SGHAT, CDR2 FQNNGV.

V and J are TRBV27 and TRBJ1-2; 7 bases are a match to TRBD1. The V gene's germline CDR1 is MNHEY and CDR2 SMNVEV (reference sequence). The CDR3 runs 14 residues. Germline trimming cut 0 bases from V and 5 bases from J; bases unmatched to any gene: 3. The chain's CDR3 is CASSLSGDSYGYTF. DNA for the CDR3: TGTGCCAGCAGTTTATCTGGGGACAGTTATGGCTACACCTTC.

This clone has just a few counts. For the CDR3, the DNA is TGCAGCGTTGTTACCGTAGACTCCTACGAGCAGTACTTC. Its protein is CSVVTVDSYEQYF. The chain combines TRBV29-1 with TRBJ2-7, with D unclear. V lost 4 bases and J 0 bases, leaving 10 bases between the germline ends. This CDR3 spans 13 amino acids. In germline, CDR1 is SQVTM, CDR2 ANQGSEA.